The TCR beta chain under discussion was sequenced for a study of blood T cell repertoires in COVID-19. Across the whole study: COVID-19 samples, acute and convalescent, were from the United States, Italy and Spain. From T cells, B-cell-depleted T cells, or PBMCs came the material, which was cDNA or gDNA.

The CDR3 has 15 residues. CDR1 and CDR2 from the germline V gene are WNHNN and SYGVQD (reference sequence). V dropped 6 bases and J dropped 7 bases, with 19 bases sitting between them. As originally analysed: Reference gene primers were amplified, and this amplification served to estimate nucleated cell counts. Sequencing was performed with immunoSEQ multiplex PCR; in TCRdb, only in-frame clones are kept and a portion is missing. V and J calls plus clone size are reproduced from that table; the DNA served to infer D and trimming. Of hundreds of thousands of clones listed, around 88% were seen once; the top ten hold 4.3%. This clone showed up many times.

The sequenced sample consisted of peripheral blood. V gene TRBV10-1 combines with J gene TRBJ1-5; D possibly corresponds to TRBD1 (6 bases). The TCR sequence derives from a woman under 40 with acute or convalescent COVID-19. CDR3 residues: CASREGGGADQPQHF. CDR3 coding DNA: TGCGCCAGCAGGGAAGGGGGGGGCGCGGACCAGCCCCAGCATTTT.